This T cell receptor (beta chain) was captured by sequencing in a study of OX40 agonist ivuxolimab in advanced cancers. As for the study in general: Each dose-escalation patient presented with hepatocellular carcinoma, melanoma, renal cell or head and neck cancer.

Overall study findings and caveats: The average count of expanded clones was higher among CD8+ T cells than among CD4+.

Sequencing was performed with immunoSEQ multiplex PCR; in TCRdb, only in-frame clones are kept and a portion is missing. The sample includes 60,000 to 85,000 clones, approximately 78% of them seen just once. The J segment lost 7 bases and the V segment lost 0 bases, leaving 8 bases of the junction unmatched. CDR3 length: 16 amino acids. The germline V gene encodes CDR1 SGHDT and CDR2 YYEEEE. Worth noting for this clone: Its target is not known.

J is TRBJ2-2 and V is TRBV5-6, with 8 bases identical to TRBD2. Material: CD4+ or CD8+ T cells sorted from blood, obtained in a trial of the OX40 agonist ivuxolimab. The source is an adult with an advanced solid tumor such as melanoma, head and neck, liver or kidney cancer. CDR3 sequence reads: CASSLARREEFGELFF. For the CDR3, the DNA is TGTGCCAGCAGCTTGGCCCGGCGGGAGGAGTTCGGGGAGCTGTTTTTT.